Presented here are 9 T cell receptor beta chains from one specimen sequenced in a study of T cell changes during pregnancy in multiple sclerosis. Clones were sequenced by immunoSEQ multiplex PCR, and TCRdb holds only the in-frame ones, with some missing. The sample has under 85,000 clones, about nine tenths seen once. Sequencing was performed on peripheral blood, taken after pregnancy. The receptors were sampled from a female donor in good health, enrolled as a control in a pregnancy study.

This clone occurred a few times. CDR3 coding DNA: TGTGCCAGCAGCGTTGGAAATGCGGCGGGAAGGAGGACTGAAGCTTTCTTT. Its protein is CASSVGNAAGRRTEAFF. The chain joins TRBV9 to TRBJ1-1; D unresolved. V was pared by 2 bases and J by 5 bases, with 22 bases between. The germline V gene has CDR1 SGDLS and CDR2 YYNGEE. The CDR3 consists of 17 residues.

CDR3 region: CASSHLRGGDTQYF. The CDR3 DNA is TGCGCCAGCAGCCACCTCCGGGGGGGAGATACGCAGTATTTT. This chain uses TRBV5-1 with TRBJ2-3, with 8 bases matching TRBD2. This CDR3 is built from 14 residues. With V trimmed by 4 bases and J by 5 bases, 6 bases remained unmatched. Germline V gene lookup returns CDR1 SGHRS and CDR2 YFSETQ. The full variable domain, with the rest looked up from reference TRBV5-1 and TRBJ2-3, is KAGVTQTPRYLIKTRGQQVTLSCSPISGHRSVSWYQQTPGQGLQFLFEYFSETQRNKGNFPGRFSGRQFSNSRSEMNVSTLELGDSALYLCASSHLRGGDTQYFGPGTRLTVL.

The J gene is TRBJ2-7, the V gene TRBV29-1; TRBD1 matches 9 bases. The V and J ends lost 2 bases and 5 bases, in that order; junction bases with no gene match: 7. The CDR3 spans 14 residues. CDR1 SQVTM and CDR2 ANQGSEA come from the germline V gene. The chain's CDR3 is CSVEPGQGSDEQYF. For the CDR3, the DNA is TGCAGCGTTGAACCGGGACAGGGTAGCGACGAGCAGTACTTC.

The J gene is TRBJ1-2, the V gene TRBV27, with 8 positions matching TRBD1. J gave up 0 bases and V 5 bases, and 5 bases lay outside the gene matches. The CDR3 contains 15 residues. Germline CDR1 MNHEY, CDR2 SMNVEV (reference sequence). This CDR3 is CASSPTGVTNYGYTF. CDR3 nucleotide sequence: TGTGCCAGCAGTCCGACAGGGGTGACTAACTATGGCTACACCTTC.

This sequence joins TRBV6-5 and TRBJ1-1; 10 bases agree with TRBD1. The germline CDR1 and CDR2 sequences are MNHEY and SVGAGI. The CDR3 length is 15 residues. The V and J ends lost 6 bases and 4 bases, in that order; junction bases with no gene match: 8. The CDR3 sequence: CASSMARDRGTEAFF. Here the CDR3 DNA reads TGTGCCAGCAGCATGGCGCGGGACAGGGGCACTGAAGCTTTCTTT.

The genes are TRBV5-4 and TRBJ2-7; TRBD2 matches 12 bases. Trimming removed 4 bases from V and 1 base from J; junction bases left unmatched: 3. Germline CDR1 and CDR2: SGHNT and YYREEE (reference sequence). The CDR3 is made up of 15 amino acids. CDR3 nucleotides: TGTGCCAGCAGCCTAACTAGCGGGGGGTCCTACGAGCAGTACTTC. Its protein product is CASSLTSGGSYEQYF.

V usage is TRBV27 and J usage is TRBJ1-5; TRBD1 aligns across 7 bases. The CDR3 consists of 15 residues. Germline V gene lookup returns CDR1 MNHEY and CDR2 SMNVEV (reference sequence). V shed 7 bases and J 2 bases; nucleotides not matched to a gene: 8. The CDR3 loop reads CASKPQGVGNQPQHF. The CDR3 DNA sequence: TGTGCCAGCAAACCGCAGGGGGTCGGCAATCAGCCCCAGCATTTT.

This rearrangement joins TRBV11-3 to TRBJ2-7, with 8 positions matching TRBD2. The CDR3 has 18 residues. With 4 bases clipped from V and 5 bases from J, the junction kept 19 bases outside the gene matches. Germline V gene sequence: CDR1 SGHNT, CDR2 YENEEA. CDR3 loop: CASSSIRGGGPVLDEQYF. The CDR3 nucleotides are TGTGCCAGCAGCTCAATTAGGGGCGGGGGGCCAGTACTGGACGAGCAGTACTTC.

V and J are TRBV7-9 and TRBJ1-2; no firm D call. CDR3 length equals 14 residues. Trimming took 5 bases from V and 4 from J, leaving 14 bases between them. From germline, CDR1 is SEHNR and CDR2 FQNEAQ (reference sequence). For the CDR3, the DNA is TGTGCCAGCAGCGTGAGATCGGGGTCCTATGGCTACACCTTC. This gives the protein CASSVRSGSYGYTF.